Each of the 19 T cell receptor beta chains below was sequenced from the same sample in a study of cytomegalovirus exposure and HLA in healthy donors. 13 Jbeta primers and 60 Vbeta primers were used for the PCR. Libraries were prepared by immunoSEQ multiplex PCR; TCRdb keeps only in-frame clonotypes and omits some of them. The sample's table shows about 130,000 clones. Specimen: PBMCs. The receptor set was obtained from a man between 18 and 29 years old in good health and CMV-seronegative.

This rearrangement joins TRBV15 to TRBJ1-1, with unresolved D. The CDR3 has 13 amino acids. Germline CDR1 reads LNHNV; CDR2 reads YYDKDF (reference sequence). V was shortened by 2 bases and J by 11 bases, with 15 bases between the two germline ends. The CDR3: CATSRRLPPEAFF. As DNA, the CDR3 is TGTGCCACCAGCAGAAGACTCCCGCCAGAGGCTTTCTTT.

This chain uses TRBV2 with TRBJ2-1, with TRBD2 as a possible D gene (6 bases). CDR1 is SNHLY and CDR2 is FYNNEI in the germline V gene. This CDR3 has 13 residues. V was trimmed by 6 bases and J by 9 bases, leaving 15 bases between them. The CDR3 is CASRVRAGTEQFF. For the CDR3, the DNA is TGTGCCAGCAGGGTAAGGGCGGGAACTGAGCAGTTCTTC.

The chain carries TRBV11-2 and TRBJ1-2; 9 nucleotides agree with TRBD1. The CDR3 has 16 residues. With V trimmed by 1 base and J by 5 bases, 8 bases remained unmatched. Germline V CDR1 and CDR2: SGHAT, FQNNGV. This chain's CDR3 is CASSLGGTGIRYGYTF. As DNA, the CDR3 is TGTGCCAGCAGCTTAGGGGGGACAGGGATCCGTTATGGCTACACCTTC. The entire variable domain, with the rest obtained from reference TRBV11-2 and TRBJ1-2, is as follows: EAGVAQSPRYKIIEKRQSVAFWCNPISGHATLYWYQQILGQGPKLLIQFQNNGVVDDSQLPKDRFSAERLKGVDSTLKIQPAKLEDSAVYLCASSLGGTGIRYGYTFGSGTRLTVV.

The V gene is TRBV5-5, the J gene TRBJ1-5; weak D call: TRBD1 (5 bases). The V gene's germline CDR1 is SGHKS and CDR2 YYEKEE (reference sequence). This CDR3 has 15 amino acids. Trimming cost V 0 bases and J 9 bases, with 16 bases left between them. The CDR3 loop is CASSLEGAKMRPQHF. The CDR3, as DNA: TGTGCCAGCAGCTTGGAAGGGGCTAAGATGAGGCCCCAGCATTTT. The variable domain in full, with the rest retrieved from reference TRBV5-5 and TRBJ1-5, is DAGVTQSPTHLIKTRGQQVTLRCSPISGHKSVSWYQQVLGQGPQFIFQYYEKEERGRGNFPDRFSARQFPNYSSELNVNALLLGDSALYLCASSLEGAKMRPQHFGDGTRLSIL.

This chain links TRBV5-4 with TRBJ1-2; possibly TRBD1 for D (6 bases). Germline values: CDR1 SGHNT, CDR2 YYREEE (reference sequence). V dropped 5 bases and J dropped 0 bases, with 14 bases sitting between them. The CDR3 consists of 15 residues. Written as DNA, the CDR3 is TGTGCCAGCAGTCGACGGGACACCCCTAACTATGGCTACACCTTC. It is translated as CASSRRDTPNYGYTF. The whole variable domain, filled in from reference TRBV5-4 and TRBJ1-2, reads ETGVTQSPTHLIKTRGQQVTLRCSSQSGHNTVSWYQQALGQGPQFIFQYYREEENGRGNFPPRFSGLQFPNYSSELNVNALELDDSALYLCASSRRDTPNYGYTFGSGTRLTVV.

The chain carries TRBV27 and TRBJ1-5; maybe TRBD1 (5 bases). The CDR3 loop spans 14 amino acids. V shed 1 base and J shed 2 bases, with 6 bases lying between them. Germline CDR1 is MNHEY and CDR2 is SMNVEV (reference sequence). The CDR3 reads CASSLLGGNQPQHF. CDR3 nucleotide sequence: TGTGCCAGCAGTTTATTAGGGGGCAATCAGCCCCAGCATTTT.

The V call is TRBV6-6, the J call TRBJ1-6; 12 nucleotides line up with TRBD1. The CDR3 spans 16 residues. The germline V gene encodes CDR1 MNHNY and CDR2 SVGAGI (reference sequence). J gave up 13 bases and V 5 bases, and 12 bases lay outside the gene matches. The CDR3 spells CASSLGSGQGAPPLHF. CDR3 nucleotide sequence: TGTGCCAGCAGTCTTGGGTCGGGACAGGGGGCGCCGCCCCTCCACTTT.

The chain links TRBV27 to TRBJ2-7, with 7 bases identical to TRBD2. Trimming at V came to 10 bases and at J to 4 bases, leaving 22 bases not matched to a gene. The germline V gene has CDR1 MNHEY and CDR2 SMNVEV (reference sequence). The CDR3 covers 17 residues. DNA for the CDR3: TGTGCCACCGCGGGGTCCCGGCATCCTAGCGGTCGATACGAGCAGTACTTC. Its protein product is CATAGSRHPSGRYEQYF.

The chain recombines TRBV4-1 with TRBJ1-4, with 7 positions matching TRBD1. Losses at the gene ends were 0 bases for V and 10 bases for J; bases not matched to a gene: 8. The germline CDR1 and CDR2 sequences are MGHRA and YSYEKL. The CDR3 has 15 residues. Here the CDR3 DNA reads TGCGCCAGCAGCCAAGATTTGGGGCAGGGGGGAAAACTGTTTTTT. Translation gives CASSQDLGQGGKLFF.

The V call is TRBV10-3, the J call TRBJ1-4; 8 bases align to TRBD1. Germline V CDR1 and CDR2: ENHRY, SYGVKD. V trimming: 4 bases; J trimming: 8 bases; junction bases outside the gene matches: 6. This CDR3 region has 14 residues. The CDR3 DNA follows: TGTGCCATCAGTGGAGGACAGGGAACGGAAAAACTGTTTTTT. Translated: CAISGGQGTEKLFF.

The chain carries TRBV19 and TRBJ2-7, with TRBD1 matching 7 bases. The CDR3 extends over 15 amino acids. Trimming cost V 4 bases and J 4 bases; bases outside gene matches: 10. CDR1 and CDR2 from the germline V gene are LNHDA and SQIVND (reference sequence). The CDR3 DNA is TGTGCCAGTAGTAGCCGGGACAGCATTCCTTACGAGCAGTACTTC. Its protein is CASSSRDSIPYEQYF.

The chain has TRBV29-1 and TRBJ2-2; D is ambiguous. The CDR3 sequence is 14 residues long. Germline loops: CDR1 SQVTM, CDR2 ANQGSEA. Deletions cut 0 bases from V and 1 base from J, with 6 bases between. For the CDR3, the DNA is TGCAGCGTTGAAGAATTTAGGAACACCGGGGAGCTGTTTTTT. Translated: CSVEEFRNTGELFF.

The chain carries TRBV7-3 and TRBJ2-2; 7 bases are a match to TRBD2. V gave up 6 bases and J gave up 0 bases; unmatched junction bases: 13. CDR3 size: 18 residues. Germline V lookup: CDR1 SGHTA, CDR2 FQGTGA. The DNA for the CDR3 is TGTGCCAGCAGTCCCACCTGGGGGGGAATCGCGAACACCGGGGAGCTGTTTTTT. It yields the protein CASSPTWGGIANTGELFF.

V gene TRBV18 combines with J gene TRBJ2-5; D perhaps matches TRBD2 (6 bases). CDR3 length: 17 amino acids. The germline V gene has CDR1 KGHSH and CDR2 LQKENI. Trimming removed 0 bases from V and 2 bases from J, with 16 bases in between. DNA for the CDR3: TGTGCCAGCTCACCACCCAGTAGCGGAGCCCGTCAAGAGACCCAGTACTTC. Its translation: CASSPPSSGARQETQYF. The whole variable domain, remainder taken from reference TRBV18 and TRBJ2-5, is NAGVMQNPRHLVRRRGQEARLRCSPMKGHSHVYWYRQLPEEGLKFMVYLQKENIIDESGMPKERFSAEFPKEGPSILRIQQVVRGDSAAYFCASSPPSSGARQETQYFGPGTRLLVL.

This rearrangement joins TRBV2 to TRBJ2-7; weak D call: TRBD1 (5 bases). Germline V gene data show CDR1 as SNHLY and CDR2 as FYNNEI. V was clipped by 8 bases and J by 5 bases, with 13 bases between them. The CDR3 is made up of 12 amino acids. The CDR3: CASQGAIDEQYF. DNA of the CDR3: TGTGCCAGCCAGGGCGCTATCGACGAGCAGTACTTC. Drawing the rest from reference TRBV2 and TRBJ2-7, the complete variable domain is EPEVTQTPSHQVTQMGQEVILRCVPISNHLYFYWYRQILGQKVEFLVSFYNNEISEKSEIFDDQFSVERPDGSNFTLKIRSTKLEDSAMYFCASQGAIDEQYFGPGTRLTVT.

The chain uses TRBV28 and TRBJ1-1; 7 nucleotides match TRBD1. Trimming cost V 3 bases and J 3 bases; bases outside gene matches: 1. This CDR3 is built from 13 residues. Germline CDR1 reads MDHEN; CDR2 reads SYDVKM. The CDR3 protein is CASSFQGDTEAFF. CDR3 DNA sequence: TGTGCCAGCAGTTTCCAGGGGGACACTGAAGCTTTCTTT.

CDR3 sequence: CASRRTSGLFSYEQYF. CDR3 DNA sequence: TGTGCCAGCAGACGGACTAGCGGTCTATTCTCCTACGAGCAGTACTTC. The V gene is TRBV11-3, the J gene TRBJ2-7; 10 bases are a match to TRBD2. The CDR3 spans 16 residues. The germline V gene has CDR1 SGHNT and CDR2 YENEEA. V lost 6 bases and J lost 0; bases outside the gene matches: 8. The variable domain in full, completed from reference TRBV11-3 and TRBJ2-7, reads EAGVVQSPRYKIIEKKQPVAFWCNPISGHNTLYWYLQNLGQGPELLIRYENEEAVDDSQLPKDRFSAERLKGVDSTLKIQPAELGDSAVYLCASRRTSGLFSYEQYFGPGTRLTVT.

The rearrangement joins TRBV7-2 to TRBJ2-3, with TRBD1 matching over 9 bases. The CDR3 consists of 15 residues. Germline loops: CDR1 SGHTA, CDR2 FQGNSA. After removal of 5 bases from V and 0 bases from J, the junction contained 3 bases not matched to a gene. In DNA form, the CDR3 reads TGTGCCAGCAGCCTCGGGACAGGGAGCACAGATACGCAGTATTTT. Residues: CASSLGTGSTDTQYF. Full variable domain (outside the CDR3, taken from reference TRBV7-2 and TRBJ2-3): GAGVSQSPSNKVTEKGKDVELRCDPISGHTALYWYRQSLGQGLEFLIYFQGNSAPDKSGLPSDRFSAERTGGSVSTLTIQRTQQEDSAVYLCASSLGTGSTDTQYFGPGTRLTVL.

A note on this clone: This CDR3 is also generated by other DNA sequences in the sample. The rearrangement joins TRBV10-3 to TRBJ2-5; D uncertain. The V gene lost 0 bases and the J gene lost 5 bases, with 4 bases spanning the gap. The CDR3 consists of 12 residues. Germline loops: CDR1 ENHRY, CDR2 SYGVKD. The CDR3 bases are TGTGCCATCAGTGAGTCCGGGGAGACCCAGTACTTC. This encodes CAISESGETQYF.